Listed below are T cell receptor beta chains from one sample, sequenced in a study of blood T cell repertoires in COVID-19. Produced via immunoSEQ multiplex PCR; TCRdb's table is partial and in-frame only. The profile covers approximately 470,000 clones, with around 87% appearing a single time and around 0.7% taken by the ten largest. Sequencing used PBMCs or T cells enriched from blood (not recorded which). The receptor set was obtained from a woman aged 18-29 years who had recovered from COVID-19. Both conserved end residues are part of each CDR3.

v_gene,j_gene,CDR3aa
TRBV7-3,TRBJ1-2,CASSLTGALGYTF
TRBV10-1,TRBJ2-1,CASSTGLAGSNEQFF
TRBV4-1,TRBJ1-4,CASSLTGTGSEKLFF
TRBV19,TRBJ1-5,CASISSGTGSYQPQHF
TRBV7-3,TRBJ2-3,CASSPNRGASGGAGDTQYF
TRBV30,TRBJ2-5,CALRGSPKETQYF
TRBV19,TRBJ1-4,CASSIEREKLFF
TRBV3-1/TRBV3-2,TRBJ1-5,CASSPTGKANQPQHF
TRBV4-1,TRBJ1-3,CASSQGIRGSGNTIYF
TRBV28,TRBJ1-2,CASSLRGGNAYGYTF
TRBV6-5,TRBJ1-6,CASSYPGNSPLHF
TRBV18,TRBJ1-5,CASSPDRYSNQPQHF
TRBV9,TRBJ2-2,CASSEASGGFTGELFF
TRBV6-5,TRBJ1-2,CASSSSLSGYGYTF
TRBV2,TRBJ1-1,CASSGDRGGTEAFF
TRBV3-1/TRBV3-2,TRBJ1-1,CASSQSVTEAFF
TRBV5-6,TRBJ2-7,CASRKLAGGLLEQYF
TRBV7-2,TRBJ1-2,CASSLAQEGGYTF
TRBV2,TRBJ2-5,CASRNRGGETQYF
TRBV28,TRBJ1-4,CASREGGGEKLFF
TRBV29-1,TRBJ1-2,CSVEGARDRGYGYTF
TRBV30,TRBJ1-1,CAWSQQQGGNTEAFF
TRBV24-1,TRBJ1-2,CATSDSGTGPYGYTF
TRBV24-1,TRBJ1-1,CATGLRQLNTEAFF
TRBV5-5,TRBJ2-2,CASSFPNRGRTGELFF
TRBV6-5,TRBJ1-2,CASRGDRGMNYGYTF
TRBV5-1,TRBJ2-3,CASSLKRGGHTDTQYF
TRBV30,TRBJ1-2,CAWKEAGGYTF
TRBV5-5,TRBJ1-5,CASSLGTGGQPQHF
TRBV28,TRBJ1-1,CASSPWGLNTEAFF
TRBV7-2,TRBJ1-2,CASRGVYGGYTF
TRBV19,TRBJ1-1,CASSRETEAFF
TRBV4-2,TRBJ1-2,CASSLPGQDSAGYTF
TRBV4-1,TRBJ1-1,CASSPRDRLNTEAFF